Below, 14 T cell receptor delta chains from the same sample are listed, as sequenced in a study of γδ T cells in repeated Plasmodium falciparum infection. TCRdb re-called clones from the multiplex PCR reads via CATT. The data hold some 100,000 delta-chain clones, with roughly 1.4% observed a single time. Gammadelta T cells were flow-sorted from PBMC into Vgamma9/Vdelta2+ and Vdelta2-negative populations for bulk analysis. The sequenced sample consisted of gamma-delta T cells from blood. The origin of the receptors is a pool of human donors (malaria-infected and uninfected, not separated).

Concerning this clone itself: A far larger clone lies a single base away; this is likely a read error. This sample also contains other DNA sequences that code for the same CDR3. The V gene is given as TRDV1, and no J gene call is available; the table's D call, TRDD3, has no DNA check behind it. Germline V gene data show CDR1 as TSWWSYY and CDR2 as QGS. The CDR3 length is 21 residues. CDR3: CALGEATFRGVWRGQSDKLIF. Written as DNA, the CDR3 is TGTGCTCTTGGGGAAGCTACGTTTAGAGGGGTTTGGAGGGGCCAAAGCGATAAACTCATCTTC.

This clone was picked up a small number of times. A far larger clone is one nucleotide away, so this likely arose from a read error. This CDR3 is also generated by other DNA sequences in the sample. The V and J genes are TRDV2 and TRDJ1, with D possibly TRDD3 on 6 matching bases. TCRdb supplies no J gene; here it was assigned by aligning the nucleotide sequence to germline. Trimming took 3 bases from V and 10 from J, leaving 26 bases between them. The CDR3 extends over 16 amino acids. Germline values: CDR1 GEAIGNYY, CDR2 EKD. DNA of the CDR3: TGTGCCTGTGACGACATGTCCCCAGGACGGGATAGGGGACTCATCTTT. Translated: CACDDMSPGRDRGLIF.

This clone has a handful of counts. TCRdb attributes to this sequence the protein of a much larger clone, which differs from the DNA translation at residue 13; a read error is likely, and the protein displayed is translated from the DNA. V usage is TRDV2 and J usage is TRDJ2; 11 bases match TRDD3. J lost 3 bases, V lost 1 base, and 12 bases had no gene match. Germline V lookup: CDR1 GEAIGNYY, CDR2 EKD. This CDR3 has 19 residues. Here the CDR3 DNA reads TGTGCCTGTGACACTTTAGACTGGGGGATAACCAATGTGACAGCACAACTCTTCTTT. Protein sequence: CACDTLDWGITNVTAQLFF.

This clone was picked up a small number of times. The protein held in TCRdb is that of a much larger clone and does not match this DNA's translation at residue 10, likely because of a read error; the protein shown is translated from the DNA. This chain joins TRDV1 and TRDJ1, with no clear D. TCRdb supplies no J gene; here it was assigned by aligning the nucleotide sequence to germline. Trimming shortened V by 0 bases and J by 4 bases, and 12 bases separated the two germline ends. CDR1 is TSWWSYY, CDR2 QGS, per germline. This CDR3 is 15 amino acids long. CDR3 protein: CALGELVGLDDKLIF. The CDR3 DNA reads TGTGCTCTTGGGGAACTGGTCGGACTTGACGATAAACTCATCTTT.

In this sample, this clone turned up a few times. TCRdb has a much larger clone's protein, which differs at residue 6 from the translation of this DNA, likely because of a read error; what is shown is the protein translated from the DNA. The rearrangement uses TRDV1 and TRDJ1, with TRDD3 identical over 11 bases. This CDR3 spans 19 amino acids. Trimming took 2 bases from V and 0 from J; bases not matched to a gene: 11. Germline V CDR1 and CDR2: TSWWSYY, QGS. In nucleotides, the CDR3 is TGTGCTCTTGGGGAATCCCTGTGGGGGATACGCCCTTACACCGATAAACTCATCTTT. Amino acids: CALGESLWGIRPYTDKLIF.

Regarding this clone: A read error is likely here: a far larger clone is one base away. This CDR3 is also generated by other DNA sequences in the sample. The chain links TRDV1 to TRDJ1, with no clear D. The CDR3 length is 16 residues. The germline V gene has CDR1 TSWWSYY and CDR2 QGS. Here the CDR3 DNA reads TGTGCTCTTGGGGGAGCTTCGCACCCCGCGGCGAATAAACTTATCTTT. Amino acids: CALGGASHPAANKLIF.

On this clone: The likely explanation is a read error, given a far larger clone one base away. The V call is TRDV2, the J call TRDJ3; D is possibly TRDD2 (5 bases). Here the J gene came from matching the DNA to germline, since TCRdb omits it. In germline, CDR1 is GEAIGNYY, CDR2 EKD. Deletions cut 5 bases from V and 0 bases from J, with 16 bases between. The CDR3 is made up of 18 amino acids. CDR3: CACGTAGPSSWDTRQMFF. The CDR3 bases are TGTGCCTGTGGCACGGCAGGTCCTAGCTCCTGGGACACCCGACAGATGTTTTTC.

About this clone: Given a far larger clone just one base away, this is likely a sequencing read error. Other DNA sequences in the sample encode the same CDR3. The chain employs TRDV1 and TRDJ1; TRDD3 matches 13 bases. Germline matching of the DNA provided the J gene here, since TCRdb leaves it blank. There are 23 residues in the CDR3. V was pared by 2 bases and J by 0 bases, with 21 bases of the junction left unmatched. Germline CDR1 is TSWWSYY and CDR2 is QGS. The CDR3 sequence: CALGEDRRIVLGDTLRYTDKLIF. As DNA, the CDR3 is TGTGCTCTTGGGGAAGATAGAAGAATTGTACTGGGGGATACGCTCCGGTACACCGATAAACTCATCTTT.

Remarks on this clone: TCRdb's entry gives the protein of a much larger clone, which mismatches this DNA's translation at residue 11, likely from a read error; the protein reported here is translated from the DNA. This chain joins TRDV1 and TRDJ1; D possibly corresponds to TRDD3 (5 bases). With 4 bases removed from V and 6 bases from J, the gap between germline ends came to 21 bases. This CDR3 spans 16 amino acids. Germline V gene data show CDR1 as TSWWSYY and CDR2 as QGS. DNA for the CDR3: TGTGCTCTTGGGGGAGCTTCGCACCCCGCGGGGAATAAACTCATCTTT. Protein: CALGGASHPAGNKLIF.

This clone was seen ten or more times. V is TRDV1 and J is TRDJ1, with 11 nucleotides matching TRDD3. The CDR3 totals 16 residues. In germline, CDR1 is TSWWSYY, CDR2 QGS. The ends lost 2 bases at V and 11 bases at J; junction bases unmatched: 13. CDR3 sequence reads: CALGEGEGYWGIGLIF. CDR3 bases: TGTGCTCTTGGGGAAGGCGAGGGGTACTGGGGGATAGGTCTCATCTTT.

As to this clone: The mismatch at residue 7 between this DNA's translation and the TCRdb protein of a much larger clone likely reflects a read error; the protein shown is translated from the DNA. The chain carries TRDV1 and TRDJ1, with 11 bases aligning to TRDD3. This CDR3 contains 21 residues. V dropped 0 bases and J dropped 4; count of bases not matched to a gene: 19. CDR1 is TSWWSYY, CDR2 QGS, per germline. DNA of the CDR3: TGTGCTCTTGGGGAACTCCCCCTTCCTGTATACTGGGGGATATGGGGCGATAAACTCATCTTT. This sequence encodes CALGELPLPVYWGIWGDKLIF.

As to this clone: A far larger clone is just one base off, so this is likely a read error. At the DNA level, this CDR3 is encoded by other sequences in the same sample as well. Here the CDR3 reads CACDILPRTGGLLSWDTRQMFF. The CDR3 nucleotides read TGTGCCTGTGACATCCTACCCCGTACTGGGGGACTGCTCTCCTGGGACACCCGACAGATGTTTTTC. The chain is built from TRDV2 and TRDJ3; 9 bases agree with TRDD3. The J gene, left out of TCRdb, was set here by checking the DNA against germline. CDR3 length equals 22 residues. J gave up 0 bases and V 2 bases, and 16 bases lay outside the gene matches. Germline-derived CDR1 and CDR2 are GEAIGNYY and EKD.

This clone was seen at least ten times. A far larger clone differs by one base, so this is likely a read error. The same CDR3 arises from other DNA sequences in this sample as well. This chain joins TRDV1 and TRDJ1; TRDD3 is a possible D gene (6 bases). The CDR3 extends over 14 amino acids. Germline CDR1 reads TSWWSYY; CDR2 reads QGS. The CDR3 bases are TGTGCCCTTGGGGATTTAACCAGTGCCGATAAACTCATCTTT. It is translated as CALGDLTSADKLIF.

The V gene is TRDV1; the J gene was not called. This CDR3 contains 14 residues. Germline V CDR1 and CDR2: TSWWSYY, QGS. The CDR3 spells CALGEGTLLGILIF. The CDR3 nucleotides are TGTGCTCTTGGGGAAGGAACGCTTCTGGGGATTCTGATCTTT.